Each of the 5 T cell receptor beta chains below was sequenced from the same sample in a study of blood T cell repertoires in COVID-19. Profiling relied on immunoSEQ multiplex PCR, and the TCRdb table lists in-frame clones only, not all of them. The repertoire includes more than 70,000 clones, 70% to 90% of them detected once, and approximately 4.4% sits in the top ten. Sequences were obtained from peripheral blood. The source is an elderly woman with active or convalescent COVID-19.

The chain carries TRBV19 and TRBJ1-1; D gene uncertain. The V end lost 6 bases, the J end lost 4 bases, and 21 bases lay between the germline ends. This CDR3 is 16 amino acids long. Germline V gene data show CDR1 as LNHDA and CDR2 as SQIVND (reference sequence). This CDR3 reads CASRPYTGERSTEAFF. CDR3 sequence (DNA): TGTGCCAGTAGACCCTACACGGGTGAAAGGTCCACTGAAGCTTTCTTT.

V and J are TRBV6-5 and TRBJ2-1; 14 nucleotides agree with TRBD2. After removal of 10 bases from V and 10 bases from J, the junction contained 6 bases not matched to a gene. Germline loops: CDR1 MNHEY, CDR2 SVGAGI. The CDR3 runs to 13 residues. The CDR3, as DNA: TGTGCCACCAGGACTAGCGGGGGGAACGAGCAGTTCTTC. This codes for CATRTSGGNEQFF.

The V call is TRBV25-1, the J call TRBJ1-2; D uncertain. Germline V gene sequence: CDR1 MGHDK, CDR2 SYGVNS. This CDR3 region has 13 residues. The V and J ends lost 3 bases and 14 bases respectively, with 19 bases between them. In DNA form, the CDR3 reads TGTGCCAGCAGTGACACACCGATGAAATCCTTAACCTTC. Amino acids: CASSDTPMKSLTF.

This clone was counted only a few times. The chain joins TRBV5-1 to TRBJ2-1, with D unclear. The germline V and J ends were trimmed by 2 bases and 2 bases, with 8 bases remaining between them. CDR3 length: 14 residues. Germline V gene data show CDR1 as SGHRS and CDR2 as YFSETQ. The CDR3 region is CASSLANTYNEQFF. CDR3 sequence (DNA): TGCGCCAGCAGCTTAGCGAACACCTACAATGAGCAGTTCTTC.

The V and J genes are TRBV11-2 and TRBJ1-6; 7 positions match TRBD1. The CDR3 runs 14 residues. V shed 6 bases, J shed 7 bases, and the junction held 6 bases outside the gene matches. CDR1 SGHAT and CDR2 FQNNGV come from the germline V gene. The chain's CDR3 is CASRLQGTNSPLHF. The DNA of the CDR3 is TGTGCCAGCAGACTACAGGGGACAAATTCACCCCTCCACTTT.